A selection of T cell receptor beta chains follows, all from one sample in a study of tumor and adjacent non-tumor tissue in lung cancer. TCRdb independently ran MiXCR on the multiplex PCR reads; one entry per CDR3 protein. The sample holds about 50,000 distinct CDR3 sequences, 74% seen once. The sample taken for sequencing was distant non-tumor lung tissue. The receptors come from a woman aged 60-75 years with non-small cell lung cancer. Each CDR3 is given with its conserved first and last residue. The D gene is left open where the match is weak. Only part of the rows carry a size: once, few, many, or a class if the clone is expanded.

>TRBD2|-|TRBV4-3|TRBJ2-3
CASSQGTSGTDKHYF
TGCGCCAGCAGCCAAGGGACTAGCGGGACAGATAAGCATTATTTT
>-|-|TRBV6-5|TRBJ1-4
CASLPGTSDERLFF
TGTGCCAGTCTCCCCGGGACTTCGGATGAAAGGCTGTTTTTT
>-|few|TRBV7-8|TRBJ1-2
CASNPWFQDGYTF
TGTGCCAGCAACCCCTGGTTTCAGGATGGCTACACCTTC
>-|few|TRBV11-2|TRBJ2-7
CASSLEMTEQYF
TGCGCCAGCAGCTTAGAGATGACCGAGCAGTACTTC
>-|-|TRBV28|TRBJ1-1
CTSSLLPPIYTEAFF
TGTACCAGCAGTTTATTGCCTCCTATCTACACTGAGGCTTTCTTT
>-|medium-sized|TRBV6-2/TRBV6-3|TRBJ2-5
CASSYEGETQYF
TGTGCCAGCAGTTACGAGGGAGAGACCCAGTACTTC
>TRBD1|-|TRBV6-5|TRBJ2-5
CASTRSGTAEETQYF
TGTGCCAGTACAAGGTCTGGGACAGCGGAAGAGACCCAGTACTTC
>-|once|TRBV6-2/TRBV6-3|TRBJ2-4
CASSYDLQDMQYF
TGTGCCAGCAGTTACGATCTCCAAGACATGCAGTACTTC
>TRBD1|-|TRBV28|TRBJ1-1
CAGTLPGQGSTEAFF
TGTGCCGGCACCCTCCCGGGACAGGGTAGCACTGAAGCTTTCTTT
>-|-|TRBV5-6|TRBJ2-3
CASKRGDADTQYF
TGTGCCAGCAAAAGGGGGGACGCAGATACACAGTATTTT
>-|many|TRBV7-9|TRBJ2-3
CASSSFSGYTDTQYF
TGTGCCAGCAGCTCTTTTAGCGGCTACACAGATACGCAGTATTTT
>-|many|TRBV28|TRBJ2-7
CASSYTGSGRDEQYF
TGTGCCAGCAGTTACACAGGGTCGGGGCGAGACGAGCAGTACTTC
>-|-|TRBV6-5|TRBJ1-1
CASSNPQAIESETFF
TGTGCCAGCAGTAATCCACAGGCAATCGAATCTGAAACTTTCTTT
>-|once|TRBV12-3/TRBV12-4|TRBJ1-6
CAIRVGGENSPLHF
TGTGCCATCAGGGTGGGGGGGGAGAATTCACCCCTCCACTTT
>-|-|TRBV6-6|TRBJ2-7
CASNRQTRGDYEQYF
TGTGCCAGCAATCGCCAGACACGGGGAGATTACGAGCAGTACTTC
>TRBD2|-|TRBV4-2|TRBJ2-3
CASRQDWEGYSTDTQYF
TGTGCCAGCCGCCAAGATTGGGAGGGGTATAGCACAGATACGCAGTATTTT
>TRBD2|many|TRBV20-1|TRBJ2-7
CSAPRGAGPDYEQYF
TGCAGTGCCCCCCGGGGAGCGGGACCCGATTACGAGCAGTACTTC
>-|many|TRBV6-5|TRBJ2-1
CATDSGLPSLVNEQFF
TGTGCCACGGACAGCGGGCTTCCCAGCTTGGTCAATGAGCAGTTCTTC
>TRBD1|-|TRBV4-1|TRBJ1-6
CASSHTGTESPLYF
TGCGCCAGCAGCCATACCGGGACAGAATCACCCCTCTACTTC
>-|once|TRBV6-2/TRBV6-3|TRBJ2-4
CGSSYYVQNTQYF
TGTGGCAGCAGTTACTATGTCCAAAACACTCAGTACTTC
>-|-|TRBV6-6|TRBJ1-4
CASNGGNEKLFF
TGTGCCAGCAACGGGGGTAACGAAAAACTGTTTTTT
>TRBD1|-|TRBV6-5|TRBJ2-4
CASRPSRDRDGNIQYF
TGTGCCAGTAGACCGAGCCGGGACAGGGATGGGAACATTCAGTACTTC
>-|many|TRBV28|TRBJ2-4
CASSPSGGGRTAGKNIQYF
TGTGCCAGCAGTCCCTCCGGCGGGGGCAGGACTGCTGGGAAAAACATTCAGTACTTC
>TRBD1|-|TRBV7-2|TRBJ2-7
CARSTSGTGLEQYF
TGTGCCAGAAGCACGTCCGGGACAGGGCTTGAGCAGTACTTC
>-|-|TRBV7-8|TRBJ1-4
CASSTTAANEKLFF
TGTGCCAGCAGCACCACAGCAGCTAATGAAAAACTGTTTTTT
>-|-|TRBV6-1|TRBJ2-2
CASSEMSYPGELFF
TGTGCCAGCAGTGAAATGTCCTATCCCGGGGAGCTGTTTTTT
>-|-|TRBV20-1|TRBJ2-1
CSARDLEGVRNEQFF
TGCAGTGCTAGAGATTTAGAGGGAGTCAGGAATGAGCAGTTTTTC
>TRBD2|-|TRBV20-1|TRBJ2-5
CSVGTISETRYF
TGCAGTGTCGGGACTATTTCCGAGACTCGGTACTTC
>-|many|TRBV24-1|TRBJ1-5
CATRPGTSQPQHF
TGTGCCACCAGACCGGGAACCAGTCAGCCCCAGCATTTT
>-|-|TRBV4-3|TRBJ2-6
CASSLGDSGANVLIF
TGCGCCAGCAGCCTAGGGGACTCTGGGGCCAACGTCCTGATTTTC
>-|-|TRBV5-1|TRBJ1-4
CASSFGRGEEELFF
TGCGCCAGCAGCTTTGGCAGGGGAGAAGAAGAACTGTTTTTT
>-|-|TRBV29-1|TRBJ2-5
CSVERPTGDVETQYF
TGCAGCGTTGAAAGGCCCACGGGAGATGTAGAGACCCAGTACTTC
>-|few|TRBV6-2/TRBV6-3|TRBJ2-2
CASRAWDGNLNTGELFF
TGTGCCAGTAGGGCCTGGGACGGAAACTTGAACACCGGGGAGCTGTTTTTT
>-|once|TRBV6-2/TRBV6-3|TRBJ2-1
CVSSYSLASLNNEQFF
TGTGTCAGCAGTTACTCACTGGCTAGCCTGAACAATGAGCAGTTCTTC
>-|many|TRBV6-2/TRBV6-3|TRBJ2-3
CASSYLATRTDTQYF
TGTGCCAGCAGTTACTTGGCGACGAGGACAGATACGCAGTATTTT
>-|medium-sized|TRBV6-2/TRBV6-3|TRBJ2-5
CASSYDERETQYF
TGTGCCAGCAGTTACGACGAGAGAGAGACCCAGTACTTC
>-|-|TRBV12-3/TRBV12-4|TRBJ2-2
CASSPRTGTIGELFF
TGTGCCAGCAGCCCCCGAACAGGGACCATCGGGGAGCTGTTTTTT
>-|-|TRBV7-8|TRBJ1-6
CASRCQDSGNSPRHF
TGTGCCAGCAGGTGCCAAGACAGCGGTAATTCACCCCGCCACTTT
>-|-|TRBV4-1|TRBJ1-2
CATSQVGIGDYCYTF
TGCGCCACCAGCCAAGTCGGGATAGGGGACTATTGCTACACCTTC
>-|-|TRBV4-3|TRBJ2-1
CASSARIQYAYNEQFF
TGTGCCAGCAGCGCTAGGATTCAATACGCCTACAATGAGCAGTTCTTC
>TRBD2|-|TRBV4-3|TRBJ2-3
CANSQGTSGTDTQYF
TGCGCCAACAGCCAAGGGACTAGCGGGACAGATACGCAGTACTTT
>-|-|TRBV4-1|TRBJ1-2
CASSQDSETGAAYTF
TGCGCCAGCAGCCAAGATTCGGAGACAGGTGCTGCCTACACCTTC
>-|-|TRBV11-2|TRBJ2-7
CASSSAGTIYQVSYEQYF
TGTGCAAGCAGCTCGGCCGGGACAATATATCAAGTCTCCTACGAGCAGTACTTC
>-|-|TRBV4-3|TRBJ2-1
CAGSHLISGNCNEQFF
TGCGCCGGCAGCCATCTGATTAGCGGCAACTGCAATGAGCAGTTCTTC
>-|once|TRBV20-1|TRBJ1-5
CSGTRDSGRGQPQHF
TGCAGTGGTACCCGGGACTCAGGGAGGGGACAGCCCCAGCATTTT
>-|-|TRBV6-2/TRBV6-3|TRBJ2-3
CASSLPGETSGRDTQYF
TGTGCCAGCAGTTTGCCTGGAGAGACCTCCGGGAGAGATACGCAGTATTTT
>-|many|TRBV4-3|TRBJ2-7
CASSQERYYYEQYF
TGCGCCAGCAGCCAAGAACGGTATTACTACGAGCAGTACTTC
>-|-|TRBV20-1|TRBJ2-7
CSVAAGVSSYEQYF
TGCAGTGTGGCCGCTGGGGTGAGCTCCTACGAGCAGTACTTC
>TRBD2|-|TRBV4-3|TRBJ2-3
CDSSQGTSGADTLYF
TGCGACAGCAGCCAAGGGACTAGCGGAGCAGATACGCTGTATTTT
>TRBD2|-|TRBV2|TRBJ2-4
CASSEDSGGAKNIQYF
TGTGCTAGCAGTGAAGATAGCGGGGGAGCCAAAAACATTCAGTACTTC